This TCR beta chain was sequenced for a study of immune characterization of retroperitoneal liposarcoma. TCRdb processed the PCR reads anew with MiXCR; each CDR3 protein has one entry. The sample records 10,000 to 15,000 distinct CDR3 sequences, less than 55% being singletons. Germline CDR1 is SGHTA and CDR2 is FQGNSA. V lost 1 base to trimming and J lost 0 bases, with 10 bases between them. This CDR3 has 16 amino acids. The TCR was taken from a female donor with retroperitoneal liposarcoma. V and J are TRBV7-2 and TRBJ2-1; tentatively, D is TRBD2 (5 bases). Sequenced: tumor tissue. The CDR3 DNA reads TGTGCCAGCAGCTTAGTGGCGGGTGACTCCTACAATGAGCAGTTCTTC. It specifies CASSLVAGDSYNEQFF.